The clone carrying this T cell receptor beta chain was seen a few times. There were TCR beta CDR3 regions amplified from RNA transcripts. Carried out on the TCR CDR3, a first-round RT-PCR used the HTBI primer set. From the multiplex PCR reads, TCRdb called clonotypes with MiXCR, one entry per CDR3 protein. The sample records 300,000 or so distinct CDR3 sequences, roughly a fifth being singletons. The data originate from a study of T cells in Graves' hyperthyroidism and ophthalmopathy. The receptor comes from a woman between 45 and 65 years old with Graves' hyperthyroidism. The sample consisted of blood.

The CDR3 sequence is CASSHPRSRRGYTF. The CDR3 DNA sequence: TGTGCCAGCAGCCACCCCAGGTCCCGTCGTGGCTACACCTTC. The chain links TRBV7-8 to TRBJ1-2, with D unresolved. Germline V gene data show CDR1 as SGHVS and CDR2 as FQNEAQ. There are 14 residues in the CDR3. With 5 bases removed from V and 7 bases from J, the gap between germline ends came to 17 bases.